The 11 T cell receptor beta chains presented below share a single source sample, sequenced in a study of a mutant IDH1 vaccine in newly diagnosed glioma. Specified time point: baseline, week 1 (first vaccination visit). Treatment here: pre-vaccination baseline after standard-of-care therapy. Sequencing used immunoSEQ multiplex PCR; TCRdb keeps in-frame clones, though not all of them. The sample has tens of thousands of clones; around 82% are singletons. The sequenced sample was peripheral blood mononuclear cells (PBMCs), obtained from a glioma patient treated with radiotherapy, temozolomide or both. These receptors came from a woman aged 18-35 years with glioma. Some clones in this sample may be carry-over from other donors' samples.

This chain links TRBV7-2 with TRBJ1-2, with 10 bases fitting TRBD1. Germline V lookup: CDR1 SGHTA, CDR2 FQGNSA. The CDR3 runs 14 residues. V lost 5 bases and J lost 7; bases outside the gene matches: 7. The chain's CDR3 is CASSPWGTGVGYTF. CDR3 nucleotide sequence: TGTGCCAGCAGCCCGTGGGGGACAGGGGTTGGCTACACCTTC.

This clone was seen more than once but under ten times. The chain recombines TRBV12-5 with TRBJ1-1; D call uncertain. Germline V gene data show CDR1 as LGHNT and CDR2 as FRNRAP. This CDR3 spans 13 amino acids. The V and J ends lost 1 base and 0 bases respectively, with 3 bases between them. The CDR3 spells CASGLEVNTEAFF. In DNA, the CDR3 is TGTGCTAGTGGTTTGGAGGTGAACACTGAAGCTTTCTTT.

This CDR3 is CASSLRQWVEAFF. In nucleotides, the CDR3 is TGTGCCAGCAGCTTACGGCAGTGGGTTGAAGCTTTCTTT. The chain uses TRBV11-1 and TRBJ1-1; D remains unclear. This CDR3 contains 13 residues. CDR1 is SGHAT and CDR2 is FQDESV in the germline V gene (reference sequence). Trimming removed 2 bases from V and 7 bases from J, with 11 bases in between.

This clone was picked up one time. J is TRBJ1-2 and V is TRBV5-1; D not resolved. V was trimmed by 5 bases and J by 2 bases, leaving 13 bases between them. Per the germline V gene, CDR1 is SGHRS and CDR2 is YFSETQ. The CDR3 runs 14 residues. The CDR3 region is CASRIIGRNYGYTF. In nucleotides, the CDR3 is TGCGCCAGCAGAATAATCGGACGGAACTATGGCTACACCTTC.

V and J are TRBV2 and TRBJ2-7; D call uncertain. The V end lost 4 bases, the J end lost 7 bases, and 5 bases lay between the germline ends. The CDR3 totals 10 residues. Germline lookup yields CDR1 SNHLY and CDR2 FYNNEI. The CDR3 loop reads CASSGKEQYF. For the CDR3, the DNA is TGTGCCAGCAGTGGGAAGGAGCAGTACTTC.

This chain joins TRBV7-6 and TRBJ2-3, with D perhaps matching TRBD2 (5 bases). Germline CDR1 is SGHVS and CDR2 is FNYEAQ. The V gene lost 0 bases and the J gene lost 1 base, with 5 bases spanning the gap. The CDR3 sequence is 14 residues long. CDR3 residues: CASSLAGGTDTQYF. The DNA for the CDR3 is TGTGCCAGCAGCTTAGCCGGGGGCACAGATACGCAGTATTTT.

This clone was seen only a few times. The J gene is TRBJ1-1, the V gene TRBV5-1; a possible D gene is TRBD1 (6 bases). The CDR3 consists of 14 residues. The germline V and J ends were trimmed by 1 base and 1 base, with 8 bases remaining between them. Germline CDR1 reads SGHRS; CDR2 reads YFSETQ. The CDR3 DNA follows: TGCGCCAGCAGCTTGCAACAGGGGAACACTGAAGCTTTCTTT. Protein: CASSLQQGNTEAFF.

The rearrangement uses TRBV5-6 and TRBJ2-5; D ambiguous. The CDR3 runs to 15 residues. The germline V gene has CDR1 SGHDT and CDR2 YYEEEE. The V end was cut by 0 bases, the J end by 3 bases, with 12 bases between. The CDR3 here is CASSLGVRRKETQYF. The CDR3 nucleotides read TGTGCCAGCAGCTTGGGGGTGCGCAGGAAAGAGACCCAGTACTTC.

V gene TRBV14 combines with J gene TRBJ2-6; D gene ambiguous. CDR3 size: 16 residues. Trimming took 0 bases from V and 0 from J, leaving 6 bases between them. Looked up from germline, CDR1 is SGHDN and CDR2 is FVKESK. CDR3 protein: CASSQDLSSGANVLTF. In DNA form, the CDR3 reads TGTGCCAGCAGCCAAGATCTCTCCTCTGGGGCCAACGTCCTGACTTTC. The variable domain in full, completed from reference TRBV14 and TRBJ2-6, reads EAGVTQFPSHSVIEKGQTVTLRCDPISGHDNLYWYRRVMGKEIKFLLHFVKESKQDESGMPNNRFLAERTGGTYSTLKVQPAELEDSGVYFCASSQDLSSGANVLTFGAGSRLTVL.

The V and J genes are TRBV5-6 and TRBJ1-5, with TRBD1 matching over 7 bases. Germline CDR1 SGHDT, CDR2 YYEEEE. V was pared by 5 bases and J by 1 base, with 6 bases of the junction left unmatched. This CDR3 is built from 15 residues. CDR3 sequence reads: CASSLGGGSNQPQHF. CDR3 nucleotides: TGTGCCAGCAGTTTAGGGGGCGGAAGCAATCAGCCCCAGCATTTT.

The chain has TRBV7-6 and TRBJ2-7; TRBD1 aligns across 7 bases. Germline CDR1 SGHVS, CDR2 FNYEAQ. This CDR3 has 17 amino acids. Germline trimming cut 5 bases from V and 2 bases from J; bases unmatched to any gene: 15. The CDR3 region has the DNA TGTGCCAGCAGCCCATCCCCCCTTCGGGACAGTGCCTACGAGCAGTACTTC. Its protein product is CASSPSPLRDSAYEQYF.